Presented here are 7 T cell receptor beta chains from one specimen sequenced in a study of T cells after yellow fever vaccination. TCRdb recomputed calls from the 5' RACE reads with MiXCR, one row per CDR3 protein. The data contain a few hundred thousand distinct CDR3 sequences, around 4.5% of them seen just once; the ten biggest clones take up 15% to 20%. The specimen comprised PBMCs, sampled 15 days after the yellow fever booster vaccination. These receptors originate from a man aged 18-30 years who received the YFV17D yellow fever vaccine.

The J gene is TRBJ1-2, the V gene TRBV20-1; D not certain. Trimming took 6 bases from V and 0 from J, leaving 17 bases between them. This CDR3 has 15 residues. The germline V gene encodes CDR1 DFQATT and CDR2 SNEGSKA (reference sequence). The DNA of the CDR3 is TGCAGTGCCAGACCCGACGGGCTCGCTAACTATGGCTACACCTTC. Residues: CSARPDGLANYGYTF.

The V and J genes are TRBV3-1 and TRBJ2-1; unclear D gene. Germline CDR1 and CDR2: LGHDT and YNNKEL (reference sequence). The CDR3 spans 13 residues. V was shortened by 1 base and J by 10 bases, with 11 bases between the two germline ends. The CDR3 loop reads CASSQGADREQFF. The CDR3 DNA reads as TGTGCCAGCAGCCAAGGGGCGGACCGGGAGCAGTTCTTC.

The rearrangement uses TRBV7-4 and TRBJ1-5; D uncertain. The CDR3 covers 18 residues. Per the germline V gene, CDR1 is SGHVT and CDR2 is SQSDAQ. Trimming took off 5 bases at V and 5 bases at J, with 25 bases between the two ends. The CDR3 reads CASSTSPPEGGIHQPQHF. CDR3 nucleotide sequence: TGTGCCAGCAGCACATCCCCCCCCGAGGGTGGGATTCATCAGCCCCAGCATTTT.

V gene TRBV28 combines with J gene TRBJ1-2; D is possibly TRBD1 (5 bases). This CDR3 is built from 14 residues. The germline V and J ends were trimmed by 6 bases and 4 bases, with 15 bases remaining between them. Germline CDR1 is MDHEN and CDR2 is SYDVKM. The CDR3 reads CASRLPGKGYGYTF. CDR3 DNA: TGTGCCAGCAGGCTACCAGGGAAGGGCTATGGCTACACCTTC.

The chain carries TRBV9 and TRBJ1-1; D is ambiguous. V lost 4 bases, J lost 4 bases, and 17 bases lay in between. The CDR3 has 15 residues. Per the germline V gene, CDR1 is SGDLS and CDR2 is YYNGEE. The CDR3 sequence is CASSSLGGMGTEAFF. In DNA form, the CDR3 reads TGTGCCAGCAGCTCCCTCGGAGGGATGGGCACTGAAGCTTTCTTT.

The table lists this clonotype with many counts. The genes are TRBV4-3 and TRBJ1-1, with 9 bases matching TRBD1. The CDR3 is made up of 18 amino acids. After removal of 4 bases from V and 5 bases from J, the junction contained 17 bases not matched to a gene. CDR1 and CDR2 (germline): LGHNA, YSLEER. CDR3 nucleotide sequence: TGCGCCAGCAGCCGGGGGTGGGGACAGGGCGATATATGGACTGAAGCTTTCTTT. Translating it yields CASSRGWGQGDIWTEAFF.

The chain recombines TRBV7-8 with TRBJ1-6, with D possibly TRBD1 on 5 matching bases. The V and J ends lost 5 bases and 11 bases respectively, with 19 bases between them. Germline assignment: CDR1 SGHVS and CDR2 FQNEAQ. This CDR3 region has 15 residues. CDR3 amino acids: CASSDGGTGGAPLHF. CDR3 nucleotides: TGTGCCAGCAGCGACGGCGGGACTGGCGGGGCACCCCTCCACTTT. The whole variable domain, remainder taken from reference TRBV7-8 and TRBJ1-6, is GAGVSQSPRYKVAKRGQDVALRCDPISGHVSLFWYQQALGQGPEFLTYFQNEAQLDKSGLPSDRFFAERPEGSVSTLKIQRTQQEDSAVYLCASSDGGTGGAPLHFGNGTRLTVT.